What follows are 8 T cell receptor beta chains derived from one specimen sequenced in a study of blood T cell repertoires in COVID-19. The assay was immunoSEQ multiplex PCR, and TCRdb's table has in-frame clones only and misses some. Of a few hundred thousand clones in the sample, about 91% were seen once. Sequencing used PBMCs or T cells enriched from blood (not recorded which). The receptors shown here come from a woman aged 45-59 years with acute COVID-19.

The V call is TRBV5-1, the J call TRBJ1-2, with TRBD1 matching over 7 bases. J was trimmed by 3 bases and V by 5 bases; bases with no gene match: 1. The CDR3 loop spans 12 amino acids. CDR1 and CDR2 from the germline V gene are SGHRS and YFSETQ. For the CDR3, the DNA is TGCGCCAGCAGAGACAGGGACTATGGCTACACCTTC. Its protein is CASRDRDYGYTF.

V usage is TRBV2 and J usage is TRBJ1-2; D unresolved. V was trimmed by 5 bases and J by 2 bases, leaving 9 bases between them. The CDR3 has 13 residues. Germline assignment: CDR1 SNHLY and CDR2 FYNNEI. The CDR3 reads CASSSGINYGYTF. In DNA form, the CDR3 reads TGTGCCAGCAGTTCCGGGATCAACTATGGCTACACCTTC.

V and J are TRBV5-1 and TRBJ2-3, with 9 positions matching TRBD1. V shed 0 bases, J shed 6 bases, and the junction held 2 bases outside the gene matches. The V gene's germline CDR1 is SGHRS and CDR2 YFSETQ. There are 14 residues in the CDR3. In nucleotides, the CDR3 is TGCGCCAGCAGCTTGGACAGGGGGCGCGATACGCAGTATTTT. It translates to CASSLDRGRDTQYF.

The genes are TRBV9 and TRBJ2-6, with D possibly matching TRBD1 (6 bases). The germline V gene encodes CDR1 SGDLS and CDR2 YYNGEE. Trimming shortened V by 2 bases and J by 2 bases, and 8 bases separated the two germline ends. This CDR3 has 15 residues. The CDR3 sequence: CASSVAGAGANVLTF. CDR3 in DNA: TGTGCCAGCAGCGTGGCAGGGGCTGGGGCCAACGTCCTGACTTTC.

CDR3 in amino acids: CASNRQGNYGYTF. CDR3 coding DNA: TGTGCCAGTAACAGACAGGGAAACTATGGCTACACCTTC. V is TRBV19 and J is TRBJ1-2; 7 bases are a match to TRBD1. Per the germline V gene, CDR1 is LNHDA and CDR2 is SQIVND (reference sequence). CDR3 length: 13 residues. V lost 7 bases and J lost 2; bases outside the gene matches: 4.

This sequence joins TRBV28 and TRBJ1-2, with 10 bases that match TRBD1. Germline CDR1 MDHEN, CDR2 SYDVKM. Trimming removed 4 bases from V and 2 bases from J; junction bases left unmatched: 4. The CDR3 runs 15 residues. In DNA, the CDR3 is TGTGCCAGCAGTTCTCCGGGACAGGGGAACTATGGCTACACCTTC. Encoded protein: CASSSPGQGNYGYTF.

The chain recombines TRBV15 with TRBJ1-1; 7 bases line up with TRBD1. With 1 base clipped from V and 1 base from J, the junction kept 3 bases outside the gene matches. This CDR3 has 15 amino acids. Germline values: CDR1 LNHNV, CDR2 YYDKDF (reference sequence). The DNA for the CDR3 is TGTGCCACCAGCAGAGGGTGGACAGGGAACACTGAAGCTTTCTTT. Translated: CATSRGWTGNTEAFF.

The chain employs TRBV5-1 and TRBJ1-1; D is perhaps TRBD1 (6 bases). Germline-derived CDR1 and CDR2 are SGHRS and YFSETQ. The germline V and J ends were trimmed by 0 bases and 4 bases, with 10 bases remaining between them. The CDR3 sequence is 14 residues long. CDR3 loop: CASSLDFRGTEAFF. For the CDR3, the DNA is TGCGCCAGCAGCTTGGACTTCAGGGGCACTGAAGCTTTCTTT.